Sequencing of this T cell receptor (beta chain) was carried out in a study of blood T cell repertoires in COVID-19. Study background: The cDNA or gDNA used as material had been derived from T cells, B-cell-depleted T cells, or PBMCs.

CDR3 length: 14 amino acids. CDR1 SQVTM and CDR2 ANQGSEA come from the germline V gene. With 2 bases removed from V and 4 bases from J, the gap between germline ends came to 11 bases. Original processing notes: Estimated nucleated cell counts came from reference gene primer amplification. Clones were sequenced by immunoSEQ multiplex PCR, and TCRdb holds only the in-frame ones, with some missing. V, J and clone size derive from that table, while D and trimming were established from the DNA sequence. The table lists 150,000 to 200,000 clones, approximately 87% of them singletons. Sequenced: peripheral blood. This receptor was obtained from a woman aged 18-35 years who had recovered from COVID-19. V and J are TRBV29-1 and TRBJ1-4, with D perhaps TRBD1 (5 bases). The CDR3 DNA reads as TGCAGCGTTGAAACGGCAGGGTTTAATGAAAAACTGTTTTTT. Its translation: CSVETAGFNEKLFF. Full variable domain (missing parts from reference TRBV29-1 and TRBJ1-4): SAVISQKPSRDICQRGTSLTIQCQVDSQVTMMFWYRQQPGQSLTLIATANQGSEATYESGFVIDKFPISRPNLTFSTLTVSNMSPEDSSIYLCSVETAGFNEKLFFGSGTQLSVL.